This T cell receptor (beta chain) was recovered during a study of T cell changes during pregnancy in multiple sclerosis. A single count supports this clone. This CDR3 is 14 amino acids long. V lost 2 bases and J lost 5, with 10 bases in between. Germline lookup yields CDR1 SGHRS and CDR2 YFSETQ. Measured with immunoSEQ multiplex PCR; TCRdb has only the in-frame clones, and not every one. The table shows approximately 24,000 clones, with approximately 86% occurring only once. The clonotype originates from a female donor in good health, enrolled as a control in a pregnancy study. This specimen was CD4+ T cells from peripheral blood mononuclear cells, taken in the second trimester of pregnancy. The chain has TRBV5-1 and TRBJ2-2, with a weak D call TRBD1 (6 bases). CDR3 loop: CASSFYRDTGELFF. Here the CDR3 DNA reads TGCGCCAGCAGCTTTTACAGGGATACCGGGGAGCTGTTTTTT.